This T cell receptor (beta chain) came from a study of blood T cell repertoires in COVID-19. Study information: COVID-19 samples, acute and convalescent, were from the United States, Italy and Spain. Sources were T cells, B-cell-depleted T cells, or PBMCs; the material itself was cDNA or gDNA.

Per the germline V gene, CDR1 is SGHTA and CDR2 is FQGNSA. CDR3 length: 17 residues. J was trimmed by 6 bases and V by 5 bases; bases with no gene match: 14. Per the original data handling: The authors estimated nucleated cell counts from reference gene primer amplification. Profiled with immunoSEQ multiplex PCR; TCRdb holds only in-frame clones, not every one. V and J calls and clone size are given by that table; D and trimming were obtained from the DNA. The profile covers some 170,000 clones, with about 92% appearing a single time and just under 2% taken by the ten largest. This sequence originates from an older woman with COVID-19, enrolled during active disease. The J gene is TRBJ2-1, the V gene TRBV7-2; 9 nucleotides align to TRBD2. Sequences were obtained from peripheral blood. In DNA form, the CDR3 reads TGTGCCAGCAGCCTCCGTGATAGCGGGGGTAGTCTCAATGAGCAGTTCTTC. Amino acids: CASSLRDSGGSLNEQFF.